This passage covers 25 T cell receptor beta chains from one sample sequenced in a study of regulatory T cells in long-lasting Graves disease. Building of the TCR beta libraries involved iRepertoire HTBI primers and Arm-PCR of CDR3 regions. TCRdb re-called the multiplex PCR reads through MiXCR, storing one row per CDR3 protein. Here the sample spans roughly 520,000 distinct CDR3 sequences, more than 10% being singletons. The time point is: newly diagnosed GD, antithyroid drugs for less than 3 months. From RNA extracted from PBMCs, the TCR library was made. These data were likewise used in another study, on T cells in Graves' hyperthyroidism and ophthalmopathy.

Sample: peripheral blood mononuclear cells (PBMCs), taken at new diagnosis, from a patient treated with antithyroid drugs. These receptors originate from a woman in her twenties or thirties with Graves disease.

This clonotype has ten or more counts. The chain is built from TRBV28 and TRBJ2-5; 8 positions agree with TRBD2. CDR3 length equals 17 residues. After removal of 5 bases from V and 1 base from J, the junction contained 12 bases not matched to a gene. Germline lookup yields CDR1 MDHEN and CDR2 SYDVKM. CDR3 protein: CASSPLGSSGSQETQYF. DNA for the CDR3: TGTGCCAGCAGTCCGCTGGGGTCTAGCGGGTCCCAAGAGACCCAGTACTTC.

This clonotype was picked up many times. The rearrangement uses TRBV9 and TRBJ1-2; D perhaps matches TRBD1 (5 bases). Germline-derived CDR1 and CDR2 are SGDLS and YYNGEE. The CDR3 extends over 13 amino acids. Trimming took 3 bases from V and 4 from J, leaving 10 bases between them. CDR3 residues: CASSATDSYGYTF. The CDR3 coding sequence is TGTGCCAGCAGCGCGACAGATTCCTATGGCTACACCTTC. The full variable domain, rest sourced from reference TRBV9 and TRBJ1-2, is DSGVTQTPKHLITATGQRVTLRCSPRSGDLSVYWYQQSLDQGLQFLIQYYNGEERAKGNILERFSAQQFPDLHSELNLSSLELGDSALYFCASSATDSYGYTFGSGTRLTVV.

The chain is built from TRBV20-1 and TRBJ1-2, with D perhaps matching TRBD1 (5 bases). The CDR3 has 11 amino acids. Germline CDR1 reads DFQATT; CDR2 reads SNEGSKA (reference sequence). Trimming left V 4 bases short and J 7 bases short, with 10 bases between. CDR3 sequence reads: CSATGGGGYTF. The DNA for the CDR3 is TGCAGTGCTACCGGGGGTGGTGGCTACACCTTC.

This clonotype was observed many times. This chain's CDR3 is CASSRTLPGGSTNEKLFF. The CDR3 DNA reads TGTGCCAGCAGCCGAACATTACCCGGAGGGTCAACTAATGAAAAACTGTTTTTT. V usage is TRBV9 and J usage is TRBJ1-4; D is ambiguous. This CDR3 region has 18 residues. The V gene's germline CDR1 is SGDLS and CDR2 YYNGEE. The V end was cut by 4 bases, the J end by 0 bases, with 19 bases between.

The sample holds many counts of this clonotype. This sequence joins TRBV12-3 or TRBV12-4 and TRBJ2-7, with D hard to call. This CDR3 region has 14 residues. Trimming shortened V by 7 bases and J by 0 bases, and 13 bases separated the two germline ends. CDR3 protein: CASTPPGPSYEQYF. The DNA of the CDR3 is TGTGCCAGCACCCCTCCTGGTCCCTCCTACGAGCAGTACTTC.

This clonotype has ten or more counts. This chain uses TRBV12-3 or TRBV12-4 with TRBJ2-7, with 10 bases that match TRBD2. The CDR3 runs 15 residues. Trimming at V came to 1 base and at J to 4 bases, leaving 4 bases not matched to a gene. Written as DNA, the CDR3 is TGTGCCAGCAGTTTAGGGCTTAGCGGGAGGTACGAGCAGTACTTC. Its protein is CASSLGLSGRYEQYF.

The CDR3 coding sequence is TGCAGCGTTGAACGGGAGACCCTCCCCTACGAGCAGTACTTC. Translation: CSVERETLPYEQYF. The rearrangement uses TRBV29-1 and TRBJ2-7, with D perhaps matching TRBD2 (6 bases). The CDR3 length is 14 residues. Trimming took 2 bases from V and 2 from J, leaving 13 bases between them. The germline gives CDR1 SQVTM, CDR2 ANQGSEA.

In its sample, this clonotype was seen many times. This rearrangement joins TRBV7-2 to TRBJ1-6, with D maybe TRBD1 (5 bases). Germline lookup yields CDR1 SGHTA and CDR2 FQGNSA. This CDR3 contains 16 residues. V was cut by 5 bases and J by 6 bases, with 17 bases left in between. The CDR3 spells CASSTRLLGGNSPLHF. CDR3 DNA sequence: TGTGCCAGCAGCACTAGACTTTTGGGGGGTAATTCACCCCTCCACTTT.

This clonotype was observed many times. This chain joins TRBV5-1 and TRBJ2-3; TRBD2 aligns across 10 bases. The germline V gene encodes CDR1 SGHRS and CDR2 YFSETQ. The J segment lost 1 base and the V segment lost 4 bases, leaving 6 bases of the junction unmatched. The CDR3 has 16 amino acids. The chain's CDR3 is CASSPLAGVGTDTQYF. The CDR3 DNA follows: TGCGCCAGCAGCCCCCTAGCGGGAGTAGGCACAGATACGCAGTATTTT.

V usage is TRBV20-1 and J usage is TRBJ2-3; weak D call: TRBD1 (5 bases). Trimming shortened V by 0 bases and J by 4 bases, and 11 bases separated the two germline ends. Germline V gives CDR1 DFQATT, CDR2 SNEGSKA (reference sequence). There are 14 residues in the CDR3. The CDR3 DNA follows: TGCAGTGCTAGAGATGCGCAGGGTTCAGATACGCAGTATTTT. Its translation is CSARDAQGSDTQYF.

The table lists this clonotype with many counts. The rearrangement links TRBV20-1 to TRBJ2-1; the D is unclear. CDR3 size: 16 residues. Trimming took 0 bases from V and 6 from J, leaving 18 bases between them. Per the germline V gene, CDR1 is DFQATT and CDR2 is SNEGSKA (reference sequence). In DNA form, the CDR3 reads TGCAGTGCTAGAGACCCCCTGGCAGCACCCCTCAATGAGCAGTTCTTC. Translated, it gives CSARDPLAAPLNEQFF.

This clonotype was seen ten or more times. This chain uses TRBV28 with TRBJ2-1; TRBD2 aligns across 10 bases. Germline V gives CDR1 MDHEN, CDR2 SYDVKM. J was trimmed by 14 bases and V by 2 bases; bases with no gene match: 3. The CDR3 is made up of 12 amino acids. CDR3 nucleotides: TGTGCCAGCAGTTTACCTAGCGGGAGAGAGTTCTTC. Its protein product is CASSLPSGREFF.

This clonotype was seen repeatedly, ten times or more. This sequence joins TRBV2 and TRBJ1-1, with 7 bases matching TRBD1. The J segment lost 3 bases and the V segment lost 6 bases, leaving 4 bases of the junction unmatched. The germline gives CDR1 SNHLY, CDR2 FYNNEI. CDR3 length: 13 residues. The CDR3 loop is CASSEGQYTEAFF. Here the CDR3 DNA reads TGTGCCAGCAGCGAGGGACAGTACACTGAAGCTTTCTTT.

In regard to this clonotype: This may stem from a read error, because a much larger clone lies one nucleotide away. This chain uses TRBV6-1 with TRBJ2-7; TRBD1 matches 8 bases. CDR1 and CDR2 (germline): MNHNS, SASEGT. The CDR3 length is 13 residues. The J segment lost 3 bases and the V segment lost 3 bases, leaving 1 base of the junction unmatched. CDR3 region: CASSEDRVYEQYF. The CDR3 region has the DNA TGTGCCAGCAGTGAGGACAGGGTCTACGAGCAGTACTTC.

This clonotype has ten or more counts. The chain combines TRBV5-1 with TRBJ2-1; 12 positions match TRBD2. The closer fit of TRBJ2-5 to the DNA end suggests the J call may be wrong. Per the germline V gene, CDR1 is SGHRS and CDR2 is YFSETQ. The CDR3 is made up of 16 amino acids. DNA for the CDR3: TGCGCCAGCACCATTCCGGGACTAGCGGGCAAAGAGACCCAGTACTTC. Protein: CASTIPGLAGKETQYF.

This clonotype was recorded many times. This chain uses TRBV5-1 with TRBJ2-7; 13 bases match TRBD2. V dropped 4 bases and J dropped 2; count of bases not matched to a gene: 12. Germline CDR1 reads SGHRS; CDR2 reads YFSETQ. The CDR3 has 18 amino acids. This chain's CDR3 is CASSPGLAGARGPYEQYF. Here the CDR3 DNA reads TGCGCCAGCAGCCCCGGACTAGCGGGAGCCCGTGGCCCCTACGAGCAGTACTTC.

This clonotype was counted many times. The germline gene is not matched at one end of the junction; a read error may be the cause. The CDR3 is CASSEDRRIGYF. DNA for the CDR3: TGTGCCAGCAGCGAAGACCGGCGAATTGGGTACTTC. The chain couples TRBV2 to TRBJ2-7; D is uncertain. CDR3 size: 12 residues. Germline V gives CDR1 SNHLY, CDR2 FYNNEI. The whole variable domain, remainder taken from reference TRBV2 and TRBJ2-7, is EPEVTQTPSHQVTQMGQEVILRCVPISNHLYFYWYRQILGQKVEFLVSFYNNEISEKSEIFDDQFSVERPDGSNFTLKIRSTKLEDSAMYFCASSEDRRIGYFGPGTRLTVT.

In this sample, this clonotype turned up many times. The chain links TRBV5-1 to TRBJ2-5; D perhaps matches TRBD2 (5 bases). Trimming cost V 4 bases and J 5 bases, with 18 bases left between them. CDR3 size: 15 residues. The germline CDR1 and CDR2 sequences are SGHRS and YFSETQ. The CDR3 DNA is TGCGCCAGCAGCCCCAACTACGGACTGGGGGAGACCCAGTACTTC. Its protein product is CASSPNYGLGETQYF.

This clonotype has a count of ten or more. The chain recombines TRBV6-5 with TRBJ2-1; D is unclear. CDR1 and CDR2 from the germline V gene are MNHEY and SVGAGI. V was trimmed by 2 bases and J by 2 bases, leaving 7 bases between them. The CDR3 has 14 residues. CDR3 residues: CASSYGSAYNEQFF. In nucleotides, the CDR3 is TGTGCCAGCAGTTACGGGTCAGCCTACAATGAGCAGTTCTTC.

This clonotype has ten or more counts. This chain links TRBV24-1 with TRBJ1-2, with a possible D match to TRBD1 (6 bases). The ends were cut back, 3 bases at V and 6 bases at J, with 13 bases in the middle. Per germline, CDR1 KGHDR and CDR2 SFDVKD. CDR3 length: 14 residues. The CDR3 bases are TGTGCCACCAGTGATACAAACAGGGCGGATGGCTACACCTTC. As protein: CATSDTNRADGYTF.

The gene calls are TRBV12-5 and TRBJ2-1; D is undetermined. Germline V gene sequence: CDR1 LGHNT, CDR2 FRNRAP. V dropped 0 bases and J dropped 9 bases, with 6 bases sitting between them. This CDR3 spans 12 amino acids. The CDR3 DNA follows: TGTGCTAGTGGTTTGGTTTGGGGTGAGCAGTTCTTC. Amino acid sequence: CASGLVWGEQFF.

Ten or more counts support this clonotype. This chain links TRBV30 with TRBJ1-2; no clear D. From germline, CDR1 is GTSNPN and CDR2 SVGIG (reference sequence). CDR3 length: 12 amino acids. V was trimmed by 2 bases and J by 5 bases, leaving 9 bases between them. The CDR3 coding sequence is TGTGCCTGGAGTAAAGGGTGGTATGGCTACACCTTC. Translation gives CAWSKGWYGYTF.

This clonotype turned up a few times. This chain joins TRBV30 and TRBJ2-2, with TRBD1 as a possible D gene (6 bases). Germline V gene data show CDR1 as GTSNPN and CDR2 as SVGIG (reference sequence). The CDR3 totals 14 residues. V lost 4 bases, J lost 7 bases, and 16 bases lay in between. CDR3 sequence (DNA): TGTGCCTGGACCTCGACAGGATTCTACGGGGAGCTGTTTTTT. This gives the protein CAWTSTGFYGELFF.

This clonotype occurred many times. This chain joins TRBV11-2 and TRBJ2-1; D is unclear. There are 13 residues in the CDR3. Looked up from germline, CDR1 is SGHAT and CDR2 is FQNNGV. Between the trimmed V and J ends, which lost 5 bases and 4 bases, there was a span of 9 bases. The CDR3 protein is CASSELKYNEQFF. For the CDR3, the DNA is TGTGCCAGCAGCGAGCTTAAATACAATGAGCAGTTCTTC.

This sequence joins TRBV3-1 and TRBJ2-3; the match to TRBD2 covers 9 bases. The CDR3 contains 15 residues. Germline V lookup: CDR1 LGHDT, CDR2 YNNKEL (reference sequence). The J segment lost 3 bases and the V segment lost 4 bases, leaving 5 bases of the junction unmatched. The CDR3 reads CASSLAGVRTDTQYF. The CDR3 region has the DNA TGTGCCAGCAGCCTAGCGGGAGTACGGACAGATACGCAGTATTTT.